Below, 23 T cell receptor beta chains from the same sample are listed, as sequenced in a study of read filtering for tumor transcriptome and immune sequencing. This library used about 360 ng RNA and molecular barcoded adaptors spanning alpha/delta and beta/gamma chains. TCRdb itself ran the reads through MiXCR, one entry per CDR3 protein. This sample yields fewer than 90,000 distinct CDR3 sequences, of which 12% are seen a single time; about 15% belongs to the top ten. The sample was a population of CD138-negative cells sorted from bone marrow. These receptors all come from a donor older than 35 with multiple myeloma.

A word on this clonotype: This may come from a read error, since a much larger clone is one base off. This chain connects TRBV20-1 to TRBJ2-7; the D is unclear. V lost 5 bases and J 4 bases, leaving 15 bases between the germline ends. The CDR3 sequence is 13 residues long. CDR1 is DFQATT, CDR2 SNEGSKA, per germline (reference sequence). The CDR3 is CSAGPVGVYEQYF. The CDR3 bases are TGCAGTGCTGGACCCGTTGGCGTGTACGAGCAGTACTTC.

For this clonotype: It may be a read error: a sequence one base away is much more abundant. The chain joins TRBV28 to TRBJ2-3; no firm D call. This CDR3 spans 13 amino acids. Germline loops: CDR1 MDHEN, CDR2 SYDVKM. The germline V and J ends were trimmed by 8 bases and 0 bases, with 9 bases remaining between them. This chain's CDR3 is CASGRDSTDTQYF. The CDR3 coding sequence is TGTGCCAGCGGTCGAGACAGCACAGATACGCAGTATTTT.

The V call is TRBV20-1, the J call TRBJ2-2, with a weak D call TRBD2 (5 bases). V gave up 1 base and J gave up 1 base, with 19 bases separating them. This CDR3 region has 18 residues. Germline loops: CDR1 DFQATT, CDR2 SNEGSKA (reference sequence). As DNA, the CDR3 is TGCAGTGCTAGAGTTCTTAGTGGAACAGCGGTGAACACCGGGGAGCTGTTTTTT. Protein sequence: CSARVLSGTAVNTGELFF.

The table lists this clonotype with many counts. V usage is TRBV7-2 and J usage is TRBJ1-2; no firm D call. CDR3 length: 13 residues. With 5 bases removed from V and 2 bases from J, the gap between germline ends came to 9 bases. In germline, CDR1 is SGHTA, CDR2 FQGNSA. CDR3 DNA sequence: TGTGCCAGCAGCCCAGAGAAAAACTATGGCTACACCTTC. Amino acid sequence: CASSPEKNYGYTF.

This clonotype has a count of ten or more. The chain uses TRBV2 and TRBJ1-1; 8 bases align to TRBD1. The V gene end was trimmed by 7 bases and the J gene end by 1 base; junction bases not matched to a gene: 8. The V gene's germline CDR1 is SNHLY and CDR2 FYNNEI. CDR3 length: 15 residues. This CDR3 is CASTGQGGRNTEAFF. In DNA, the CDR3 is TGTGCCAGCACCGGACAGGGAGGTCGGAACACTGAAGCTTTCTTT.

This clonotype was recorded many times. This chain uses TRBV6-7 with TRBJ2-7; a possible D gene is TRBD2 (6 bases). TRBV6-7 has ORF status, its function being uncertain. The CDR3 spans 13 residues. Trimming removed 2 bases from V and 4 bases from J, with 9 bases in between. CDR3 nucleotides: TGTGCCAGCAGTTACGCCCGGGGGTACGAGCAGTACTTC. As protein: CASSYARGYEQYF.

At least ten counts were recorded for this clonotype. The chain carries TRBV28 and TRBJ2-2; TRBD1 agrees at 9 bases. This CDR3 region has 18 residues. Germline V gene lookup returns CDR1 MDHEN and CDR2 SYDVKM. The ends lost 6 bases at V and 1 base at J; junction bases unmatched: 12. The chain's CDR3 is CASSLSLGTGKNTGELFF. Written as DNA, the CDR3 is TGTGCCAGCAGCCTAAGTCTTGGGACAGGGAAGAACACCGGGGAGCTGTTTTTT.

This clonotype was seen repeatedly, ten times or more. The J gene is TRBJ2-1, the V gene TRBV3-1, with 13 positions matching TRBD2. The CDR3 runs to 17 residues. Losses at the gene ends were 0 bases for V and 6 bases for J; bases not matched to a gene: 5. Looked up from germline, CDR1 is LGHDT and CDR2 is YNNKEL (reference sequence). CDR3 loop: CASSQDPGTSGINEQFF. CDR3 sequence (DNA): TGTGCCAGCAGCCAAGACCCCGGGACTAGCGGGATCAATGAGCAGTTCTTC.

This clonotype was seen ten or more times. This rearrangement joins TRBV29-1 to TRBJ2-3, with 10 bases lining up with TRBD2. The CDR3 has 15 residues. Per germline, CDR1 SQVTM and CDR2 ANQGSEA. The J segment lost 1 base and the V segment lost 3 bases, leaving 4 bases of the junction unmatched. The CDR3 DNA sequence: TGCAGCGTTGAGTTCGGGACTAGCGGCACAGATACGCAGTATTTT. Translation gives CSVEFGTSGTDTQYF.

Turning to this clonotype: This may be a read error, as it is one base from a much larger clone. This sequence joins TRBV7-3 and TRBJ2-3; D remains unclear. The V and J ends lost 5 bases and 5 bases respectively, with 14 bases between them. The CDR3 runs to 14 residues. Germline V gene sequence: CDR1 SGHTA, CDR2 FQGTGA. The chain's CDR3 is CASSPQPTVDTQYF. The CDR3, as DNA: TGTGCCAGCAGCCCGCAACCGACGGTAGATACGCAGTATTTT.

In this sample, this clonotype turned up many times. The rearrangement links TRBV7-9 to TRBJ2-7; 8 bases are shared with TRBD2. The CDR3 runs 14 residues. Germline V gene sequence: CDR1 SEHNR, CDR2 FQNEAQ (reference sequence). V was pared by 5 bases and J by 2 bases, with 5 bases of the junction left unmatched. CDR3 sequence (DNA): TGTGCCAGCAGCCCTAGCGGGCTACCCTACGAGCAGTACTTC. Its protein is CASSPSGLPYEQYF.

This clonotype has at least ten counts. The chain carries TRBV20-1 and TRBJ2-5; no clear D gene. Per germline, CDR1 DFQATT and CDR2 SNEGSKA (reference sequence). V dropped 0 bases and J dropped 5 bases, with 13 bases sitting between them. This CDR3 is built from 14 residues. As DNA, the CDR3 is TGCAGTGCTAGAGACAGGAAAATTGGGGAGACCCAGTACTTC. It encodes CSARDRKIGETQYF.

At least ten counts were recorded for this clonotype. The chain recombines TRBV7-2 with TRBJ2-1; 10 nucleotides line up with TRBD2. V lost 5 bases, J lost 7 bases, and 14 bases stayed unmatched. CDR1 and CDR2 from the germline V gene are SGHTA and FQGNSA. The CDR3 sequence is 17 residues long. CDR3 sequence (DNA): TGTGCCAGCAGCAAAGCTACCCTAGCGGGAGTCGCAAATGAGCAGTTCTTC. Protein sequence: CASSKATLAGVANEQFF.

In this sample, this clonotype turned up a few times. The chain links TRBV6-6 to TRBJ1-1, with D perhaps matching TRBD1 (5 bases). Germline CDR1 is MNHNY and CDR2 is SVGAGI (reference sequence). The V gene lost 0 bases and the J gene lost 0 bases, with 17 bases spanning the gap. This CDR3 has 18 amino acids. The CDR3 here is CASSYSTGVEGMNTEAFF. Written as DNA, the CDR3 is TGTGCCAGCAGTTACTCGACGGGGGTAGAGGGGATGAACACTGAAGCTTTCTTT.

On this clonotype itself: Compared with germline, one end of the junction differs, possibly owing to a read error. This chain uses TRBV5-6 with TRBJ2-1, with D hard to call. Germline values: CDR1 SGHDT, CDR2 YYEEEE. The CDR3 spans 12 residues. The CDR3 DNA is TGTGCCAGCAGCTTGAACAGCAATGAGCGGTTCTTC. Encoded protein: CASSLNSNERFF.

The V call is TRBV28, the J call TRBJ1-1, with D unclear. Trimming left V 7 bases short and J 1 base short, with 7 bases between. CDR1 MDHEN and CDR2 SYDVKM come from the germline V gene. The CDR3 consists of 12 residues. CDR3 sequence: CASNSGNTEAFF. The CDR3 nucleotides are TGTGCCAGCAATTCTGGGAACACTGAAGCTTTCTTT.

This clonotype was observed many times. The chain's CDR3 is CSARRADQTQYF. The CDR3 bases are TGCAGTGCTAGACGGGCTGATCAGACCCAGTACTTC. The V call is TRBV20-1, the J call TRBJ2-5; D call uncertain. Trimming left V 2 bases short and J 6 bases short, with 10 bases between. Germline V gene sequence: CDR1 DFQATT, CDR2 SNEGSKA (reference sequence). The CDR3 length is 12 residues.

This clonotype was detected ten times or more. The CDR3 loop is CASSKTGSEGYGYTF. Written as DNA, the CDR3 is TGTGCCAGCAGCAAAACCGGGTCTGAAGGGTATGGCTACACCTTC. The chain is built from TRBV28 and TRBJ1-2; no firm D call. V was trimmed by 6 bases and J by 5 bases, leaving 19 bases between them. This CDR3 has 15 amino acids. Germline CDR1 MDHEN, CDR2 SYDVKM.

A single count supports this clonotype. Since a far larger clone is one base different, this is likely a read error. The CDR3 carries no conserved terminal phenylalanine or tryptophan, so it likely arises from a read error. V and J are TRBV7-9 and TRBJ1-4, with 8 bases that match TRBD1. The J segment lost 3 bases and the V segment lost 5 bases, leaving 5 bases of the junction unmatched. The CDR3 contains 15 residues. The germline V gene encodes CDR1 SEHNR and CDR2 FQNEAQ (reference sequence). CDR3 amino acids: CASSGPGGPNEKLFL. The CDR3 nucleotides are TGTGCCAGCAGCGGGCCAGGGGGCCCTAATGAAAAACTGTTTTTA.

This clonotype was recorded at least ten times. This sequence joins TRBV11-3 and TRBJ1-1; D not certain. The germline V gene has CDR1 SGHNT and CDR2 YENEEA. The CDR3 spans 12 residues. Deletions cut 2 bases from V and 5 bases from J, with 6 bases between. CDR3 region: CASSLSWTEAFF. CDR3 sequence (DNA): TGTGCCAGCAGCTTATCGTGGACTGAAGCTTTCTTT.

This clonotype was seen many times. The chain is built from TRBV20-1 and TRBJ2-5; no definite D call. CDR3 length equals 12 residues. Deletions cut 6 bases from V and 7 bases from J, with 15 bases between. Germline loops: CDR1 DFQATT, CDR2 SNEGSKA (reference sequence). In DNA form, the CDR3 reads TGCAGTGCCATTCCTAGACTGGGGACCCAGTACTTC. Translated, it gives CSAIPRLGTQYF.

This clonotype came up many times. This chain links TRBV20-1 with TRBJ2-1; TRBD1 aligns across 11 bases. The CDR3 length is 15 residues. V lost 0 bases and J lost 6; bases outside the gene matches: 4. Germline lookup yields CDR1 DFQATT and CDR2 SNEGSKA (reference sequence). The CDR3 reads CSARDQGTGGNEQFF. The CDR3 nucleotides are TGCAGTGCTAGAGATCAGGGGACAGGGGGCAATGAGCAGTTCTTC.

At least ten counts were recorded for this clonotype. The genes are TRBV6-5 and TRBJ1-5, with TRBD1 identical over 7 bases. Germline CDR1 MNHEY, CDR2 SVGAGI. The CDR3 sequence is 14 residues long. The V and J ends lost 4 bases and 5 bases, in that order; junction bases with no gene match: 5. The CDR3 DNA reads as TGTGCCAGCAGTTGGGGAACAGGGGATCAGCCCCAGCATTTT. Translated: CASSWGTGDQPQHF.